This TCR beta chain derives from a study of cytotoxic CD8 clonotypes in ibrutinib-treated CLL. On the study more broadly: Response sampling came at median around eleven months of treatment, ranging about 6 to 40 months.

This table comes from immunoSEQ multiplex PCR, and its TCRdb copy is limited to in-frame clones, with some not included. The table includes roughly 30,000 clones, more than 75% detected once. Study observations and caveats: Baseline clonality was higher than in age-matched healthy donors and moved in step with circulating CD8+ T-cell counts. The clonality rise at ibrutinib response reflected private clonotype expansion.

Trimming pared 0 bases from V and 3 bases from J, leaving 9 bases between. Looked up from germline, CDR1 is SGHDT and CDR2 is YYEEEE. CDR3 length equals 14 residues. Notes on this clone: No antigen is known for it.

The material sequenced was PBMCs, taken after 36 months of ibrutinib treatment. The chain carries TRBV5-6 and TRBJ1-1; perhaps TRBD1 as D (6 bases). This clonotype was obtained from a human donor with chronic lymphocytic leukemia. The DNA of the CDR3 is TGTGCCAGCAGCTTGGGGGACATGGACACTGAAGCTTTCTTT. Translating it yields CASSLGDMDTEAFF.